Below are 30 T cell receptor beta chains sequenced from a single sample in a study of neurological immune-mediated disorders. TCRdb passed the 5' RACE reads through MiXCR, listing each CDR3 protein once. The data show roughly 30,000 distinct CDR3 sequences, with 20% to 25% seen just once and roughly 27% held by the top ten. Sequences were obtained from CD4+ T cells from blood. The receptors come from a man over 45 with HTLV-1-associated myelopathy (HAM/TSP).

This clonotype was observed many times. CDR3 in amino acids: CASRVTGKTSSYEQYF. DNA of the CDR3: TGTGCCAGTAGGGTCACAGGGAAGACTAGCTCCTACGAGCAGTACTTC. This chain connects TRBV19 to TRBJ2-7; D is tentatively TRBD1 or TRBD2 (6 bases each). Germline CDR1 LNHDA, CDR2 SQIVND (reference sequence). CDR3 length equals 16 residues. V was clipped by 6 bases and J by 0 bases, with 18 bases between them.

This clonotype appeared many times. V and J are TRBV18 and TRBJ1-1, with 9 bases that match TRBD1. Germline V gene lookup returns CDR1 KGHSH and CDR2 LQKENI. V lost 4 bases, J lost 1 base, and 1 base stayed unmatched. The CDR3 consists of 14 residues. CDR3 amino acids: CASSQGQGNTEAFF. The CDR3 nucleotides are TGTGCCAGCTCACAGGGACAGGGGAACACTGAAGCTTTCTTT.

This clonotype was found once. The chain employs TRBV5-1 and TRBJ1-1; TRBD1 matches at 10 bases. Trimming at V came to 0 bases and at J to 5 bases, leaving 7 bases not matched to a gene. Germline V gene sequence: CDR1 SGHRS, CDR2 YFSETQ. This CDR3 region has 16 residues. The CDR3 region has the DNA TGCGCCAGCAGCTTGGAAGCGACAGGGGGCGGGACTGAAGCTTTCTTT. Its protein product is CASSLEATGGGTEAFF.

This clonotype qualifies as medium-sized. J is TRBJ2-1 and V is TRBV5-1; no clear D gene. Germline values: CDR1 SGHRS, CDR2 YFSETQ. Trimming took 4 bases from V and 0 from J, leaving 11 bases between them. The CDR3 totals 15 residues. The CDR3 spells CASSADGDSYNEQFF. The DNA of the CDR3 is TGCGCCAGCAGCGCGGACGGAGACTCCTACAATGAGCAGTTCTTC. The full variable domain, with the rest looked up from reference TRBV5-1 and TRBJ2-1, is KAGVTQTPRYLIKTRGQQVTLSCSPISGHRSVSWYQQTPGQGLQFLFEYFSETQRNKGNFPGRFSGRQFSNSRSEMNVSTLELGDSALYLCASSADGDSYNEQFFGPGTRLTVL.

The table lists this clonotype with many counts. The V call is TRBV7-3, the J call TRBJ2-5, with D perhaps TRBD2 (5 bases). Trimming stripped 1 base from V and 2 bases from J, with 8 bases between. The CDR3 contains 14 residues. In germline, CDR1 is SGHTA, CDR2 FQGTGA. The CDR3 protein is CASSLSRLQETQYF. The CDR3 nucleotides are TGTGCCAGCAGCTTAAGCAGACTACAAGAGACCCAGTACTTC.

This clonotype showed up many times. This chain joins TRBV5-1 and TRBJ2-7; D is unclear. Germline assignment: CDR1 SGHRS and CDR2 YFSETQ. The CDR3 is 15 amino acids. V lost 0 bases and J 3 bases, leaving 13 bases between the germline ends. The CDR3 bases are TGCGCCAGCAGCTTGGTGCCAGAGAACTTCTACGAGCAGTACTTC. Protein product: CASSLVPENFYEQYF. The whole variable domain, remainder taken from reference TRBV5-1 and TRBJ2-7, is KAGVTQTPRYLIKTRGQQVTLSCSPISGHRSVSWYQQTPGQGLQFLFEYFSETQRNKGNFPGRFSGRQFSNSRSEMNVSTLELGDSALYLCASSLVPENFYEQYFGPGTRLTVT.

This clonotype was found many times. This chain joins TRBV18 and TRBJ2-7; D remains ambiguous. Germline CDR1 and CDR2: KGHSH and LQKENI. The CDR3 runs to 13 residues. The V end was cut by 0 bases, the J end by 8 bases, with 11 bases between. The CDR3 is CASSPPTRAKQYF. In DNA form, the CDR3 reads TGTGCCAGCTCACCACCTACCCGAGCGAAGCAGTACTTC.

This clonotype showed up many times. V gene TRBV5-1 combines with J gene TRBJ1-2; D may be TRBD1 (6 bases). Germline loops: CDR1 SGHRS, CDR2 YFSETQ. Trimming pared 0 bases from V and 3 bases from J, leaving 9 bases between. The CDR3 length is 14 residues. The CDR3 is CASSLGGGDYGYTF. In nucleotides, the CDR3 is TGCGCCAGCAGCTTGGGGGGGGGCGACTATGGCTACACCTTC.

This clonotype was recorded many times. The rearrangement uses TRBV19 and TRBJ2-7; D is undetermined. CDR1 and CDR2 (germline): LNHDA, SQIVND (reference sequence). The CDR3 extends over 13 amino acids. Trimming removed 10 bases from V and 1 base from J, with 14 bases in between. This CDR3 reads CATQPGVSYEQYF. CDR3 bases: TGTGCCACCCAACCAGGAGTTTCCTACGAGCAGTACTTC.

This clonotype was counted ten times or more. The V gene is TRBV4-2, the J gene TRBJ1-5; D is possibly TRBD1 (5 bases). CDR1 LGHNA and CDR2 YNFKEQ come from the germline V gene. This CDR3 is 16 amino acids long. Trimming left V 0 bases short and J 6 bases short, with 15 bases between. In nucleotides, the CDR3 is TGTGCCAGCAGCCAAGATGTGGGGCAGGGTAGTCAGCCCCAGCATTTT. Translated: CASSQDVGQGSQPQHF.

This clonotype has at least ten counts. The V and J genes are TRBV4-2 and TRBJ1-1; a weak D match, TRBD1 (6 bases). Germline values: CDR1 LGHNA, CDR2 YNFKEQ. Trimming removed 2 bases from V and 3 bases from J, with 13 bases in between. The length of the CDR3 is 15 residues. CDR3 in DNA: TGTGCCAGCAGCCAAACCACAGGGTGGGACACTGAAGCTTTCTTT. It is translated as CASSQTTGWDTEAFF.

This clonotype has a count of ten or more. The chain has TRBV3-1 and TRBJ2-3, with unresolved D. This CDR3 is 14 amino acids long. Germline V CDR1 and CDR2: LGHDT, YNNKEL (reference sequence). V dropped 6 bases and J dropped 1 base, with 11 bases sitting between them. The CDR3 nucleotides are TGTGCCAGCAGACGAAACTCGGGCACAGATACGCAGTATTTT. This sequence encodes CASRRNSGTDTQYF.

This clonotype was detected ten times or more. J is TRBJ1-4 and V is TRBV10-3; a possible D gene is TRBD1 (6 bases). In germline, CDR1 is ENHRY, CDR2 SYGVKD. The length of the CDR3 is 18 residues. The V end lost 6 bases, the J end lost 0 bases, and 20 bases lay between the germline ends. The CDR3 sequence: CAIRSGGGPPATNEKLFF. The CDR3 DNA reads as TGTGCCATCAGATCGGGCGGGGGCCCTCCTGCAACTAATGAAAAACTGTTTTTT.

This clonotype was seen a single time. The chain recombines TRBV12-3 or TRBV12-4 with TRBJ1-5; weak D call: TRBD1 (5 bases). The CDR3 has 15 amino acids. Trimming cost V 8 bases and J 3 bases, with 17 bases left between them. The CDR3, as DNA: TGTGCCAGCTACCTTGGGGGGATCCCCAATCAGCCCCAGCATTTT. Translation: CASYLGGIPNQPQHF.

This clonotype was recorded at least ten times. The chain couples TRBV6-1 to TRBJ2-7, with 7 bases that match TRBD1. This CDR3 spans 14 amino acids. Germline V gene sequence: CDR1 MNHNS, CDR2 SASEGT. The V and J ends lost 8 bases and 4 bases, in that order; junction bases with no gene match: 11. CDR3 in amino acids: CASFGTDYLYEQYF. The CDR3 region has the DNA TGTGCCAGCTTTGGGACAGACTACCTTTACGAGCAGTACTTC.

At least ten counts were recorded for this clonotype. This chain uses TRBV12-3 or TRBV12-4 with TRBJ2-5; a possible D gene is TRBD1 (6 bases). V was shortened by 5 bases and J by 3 bases, with 13 bases between the two germline ends. The CDR3 is 14 residues long. The CDR3 coding sequence is TGTGCCAGCAGTATGACCGGGACAAAAGAGACCCAGTACTTC. It is translated as CASSMTGTKETQYF.

This clonotype was found many times. The chain employs TRBV5-1 and TRBJ2-7; 9 bases are a match to TRBD1. Germline CDR1 SGHRS, CDR2 YFSETQ. The junction had 6 bases not matched to a gene; V was cut back by 0 bases and J by 2 bases. The CDR3 extends over 16 amino acids. CDR3 residues: CASSLVVGQGTYEQYF. The CDR3 coding sequence is TGCGCCAGCAGCTTGGTGGTGGGACAGGGTACCTACGAGCAGTACTTC. The whole variable domain, filled in from reference TRBV5-1 and TRBJ2-7, reads KAGVTQTPRYLIKTRGQQVTLSCSPISGHRSVSWYQQTPGQGLQFLFEYFSETQRNKGNFPGRFSGRQFSNSRSEMNVSTLELGDSALYLCASSLVVGQGTYEQYFGPGTRLTVT.

In its sample, this clonotype was seen many times. One end of the junction fails to match germline, which may point to a read error. V usage is TRBV12-3 or TRBV12-4 and J usage is TRBJ2-7, with a weak D call TRBD1 (7 bases). The CDR3 is 11 amino acids. The CDR3: CASSAGGSKTF. DNA for the CDR3: TGTGCCAGCAGTGCAGGGGGGTCAAAAACATTC.

The chain is built from TRBV5-6 and TRBJ2-1; 7 bases align to TRBD2. The CDR3 extends over 15 amino acids. Per germline, CDR1 SGHDT and CDR2 YYEEEE. Germline trimming cut 0 bases from V and 4 bases from J; bases unmatched to any gene: 4. The CDR3 loop is CASSLDLAEYNEQFF. As DNA, the CDR3 is TGTGCCAGCAGCTTGGACCTAGCGGAGTACAATGAGCAGTTCTTC. Full variable domain (outside the CDR3, taken from reference TRBV5-6 and TRBJ2-1): DAGVTQSPTHLIKTRGQQVTLRCSPKSGHDTVSWYQQALGQGPQFIFQYYEEEERQRGNFPDRFSGHQFPNYSSELNVNALLLGDSALYLCASSLDLAEYNEQFFGPGTRLTVL.

This clonotype was recorded many times. The chain has TRBV7-9 and TRBJ2-1; D call uncertain. Trimming left V 5 bases short and J 3 bases short, with 11 bases between. The CDR3 is made up of 14 amino acids. Germline V gives CDR1 SEHNR, CDR2 FQNEAQ (reference sequence). The CDR3 DNA reads as TGTGCCAGCAGCCGGCGATCAGGCTACAATGAGCAGTTCTTC. Protein product: CASSRRSGYNEQFF.

In this sample, this clonotype turned up many times. The chain couples TRBV6-5 to TRBJ1-6; D gene ambiguous. V lost 0 bases and J lost 9, with 3 bases in between. This CDR3 region has 12 residues. Germline CDR1 reads MNHEY; CDR2 reads SVGAGI. DNA of the CDR3: TGTGCCAGCAGTTACTCGGGTTCACCCCTCCACTTT. It specifies CASSYSGSPLHF.

This clonotype has ten or more counts. The chain carries TRBV29-1 and TRBJ1-5; D is undetermined. Looked up from germline, CDR1 is SQVTM and CDR2 is ANQGSEA. Trimming shortened V by 6 bases and J by 2 bases, and 11 bases separated the two germline ends. The CDR3 is 13 amino acids. The CDR3 coding sequence is TGCAGCGTCTGGAATACGGGCAATCAGCCCCAGCATTTT. Translated: CSVWNTGNQPQHF.

This clonotype was seen ten or more times. The chain recombines TRBV5-1 with TRBJ1-3; D is unresolved. The germline V gene has CDR1 SGHRS and CDR2 YFSETQ. V was shortened by 4 bases and J by 1 base, with 12 bases between the two germline ends. The CDR3 has 15 residues. CDR3 DNA sequence: TGCGCCAGCAGCCCCCAAGGGAGTTCTGGAAACACCATATATTTT. This codes for CASSPQGSSGNTIYF.

At least ten counts were recorded for this clonotype. The J gene is TRBJ2-1, the V gene TRBV5-1; D is unresolved. The CDR3 extends over 16 amino acids. Germline values: CDR1 SGHRS, CDR2 YFSETQ. Trimming stripped 0 bases from V and 0 bases from J, with 10 bases between. CDR3 region: CASSLDGLSSYNEQFF. In DNA form, the CDR3 reads TGCGCCAGCAGCTTGGATGGCCTGAGCTCCTACAATGAGCAGTTCTTC.

At least ten counts were recorded for this clonotype. The chain couples TRBV12-3 or TRBV12-4 to TRBJ2-7, with D unclear. The V end lost 8 bases, the J end lost 0 bases, and 17 bases lay between the germline ends. The CDR3 runs to 15 residues. In DNA form, the CDR3 reads TGTGCCAGCGCCTTCGGACCAGAAAGCTCCTACGAGCAGTACTTC. It yields the protein CASAFGPESSYEQYF.

This clonotype has at least ten counts. The V call is TRBV3-1, the J call TRBJ2-7; possibly TRBD2 for D (5 bases). Germline V lookup: CDR1 LGHDT, CDR2 YNNKEL (reference sequence). The germline V and J ends were trimmed by 4 bases and 2 bases, with 9 bases remaining between them. The CDR3 is 13 amino acids. Here the CDR3 DNA reads TGTGCCAGCAGCCGGCTCGGGGCCTACGAGCAGTACTTC. As protein: CASSRLGAYEQYF.

The chain links TRBV29-1 to TRBJ2-3; TRBD2 is a possible D gene (6 bases). The V gene lost 3 bases and the J gene lost 3 bases, with 13 bases spanning the gap. The CDR3 contains 14 residues. Germline V lookup: CDR1 SQVTM, CDR2 ANQGSEA. The CDR3 nucleotides are TGCAGCGTTGATGCGGGGTTAGGTACAGATACGCAGTATTTT. This gives the protein CSVDAGLGTDTQYF.

The chain has TRBV20-1 and TRBJ2-4; 7 bases fit TRBD2. The V segment lost 1 base and the J segment 1 base; nucleotides outside the gene matches: 4. CDR1 is DFQATT and CDR2 is SNEGSKA in the germline V gene (reference sequence). This CDR3 spans 15 amino acids. For the CDR3, the DNA is TGCAGTGCTAGAGCCCGGGGGGAGGCCAAAAACATTCAGTACTTC. Translating gives CSARARGEAKNIQYF.

Comment on this clonotype: A junction boundary mismatches the germline segment, possibly from a read error. The chain links TRBV14 to TRBJ1-3; D is ambiguous. In germline, CDR1 is SGHDN, CDR2 FVKESK. This CDR3 region has 14 residues. DNA for the CDR3: TGTGTCAGCAGCCAAGAAAGGGCCGGAAACACCATATATTTT. It codes for CVSSQERAGNTIYF.

For the CDR3, the DNA is TGCAGTGCTAGATTCACCGTGACTAGCACAGATACGCAGTATTTT. Translated, it gives CSARFTVTSTDTQYF. The chain has TRBV20-1 and TRBJ2-3; D unresolved. This CDR3 contains 15 residues. Germline assignment: CDR1 DFQATT and CDR2 SNEGSKA (reference sequence). Trimming cost V 2 bases and J 0 bases, with 12 bases left between them.